This TCR beta chain was found in a study of shared clonotypes between healthy human individuals. The protocol was immunoSEQ multiplex PCR, while the TCRdb copy is restricted to in-frame clones and leaves out a portion. The table records some 2,000,000 clones, about 95% of them present only once. The CDR3 spans 14 residues. The J segment lost 7 bases and the V segment lost 4 bases, leaving 6 bases of the junction unmatched. CDR1 MGHRA and CDR2 YSYEKL come from the germline V gene. Study findings and constraints: Represented genetic and exposure-history diversity was restricted by having few donors.

CD8 cells classed as naive were CD45RO-negative and positively selected for CCR7, excluding terminally differentiated effector memory CD45RA+ cells. Caucasian adults residing in Nashville, Tennessee made up all the donors. With respect to this clone: Its antigen is currently unknown. The same CDR3 is also encoded by other DNA sequences in this sample.

This clonotype was obtained from a man aged 18 to 35 in good health. Sequencing was performed on naive CD8+ T cells sorted from blood. The chain recombines TRBV4-1 with TRBJ2-7, with 11 bases aligning to TRBD1. The CDR3: CASSLGQGAREQYF. DNA for the CDR3: TGCGCCAGCAGCCTAGGACAGGGGGCAAGGGAGCAGTACTTC.